The 8 T cell receptor beta chains listed next were all sequenced from one sample in a study of T cells in women clearing cervical HPV infection. TCRdb's table, derived via immunoSEQ multiplex PCR, lists solely in-frame clones and lacks some. Here the sample table reports about 39,000 clones. Sequencing was carried out using blood buffy coat. The receptor set was obtained from a woman aged 18 to 75 with a cervical HPV16 infection that either progressed to CIN3+ or cleared (not recorded which).

About this clone itself: The CDR3 end lies 3 residues beyond the end of the read and is filled in from the germline J gene. The chain employs TRBV18 and TRBJ2-5; no firm D call. Between the trimmed V and J ends, which lost 6 bases and 5 bases, there was a span of 13 bases. The CDR3 is made up of 13 amino acids. From germline, CDR1 is KGHSH and CDR2 LQKENI. This CDR3 reads CASSPPSRETQYF. The DNA read from the CDR3 is TGTGCCAGCTCTCCCCCAAGCAGGGAGACC.

Remarks on this clone: The CDR3 end lies 3 residues beyond the end of the read and is filled in from the germline J gene. The chain carries TRBV5-6 and TRBJ1-4, with 7 bases fitting TRBD1. The ends lost 1 base at V and 8 bases at J; junction bases unmatched: 5. Germline CDR1 reads SGHDT; CDR2 reads YYEEEE. This CDR3 has 14 residues. The CDR3 region is CASSLKGAREKLFF. CDR3 DNA, as far as it was read: TGTGCCAGCAGCTTGAAGGGGGCAAGGGAAAAA.

To note about this clone: The read falls 3 residues short of the CDR3 end, and the missing part is taken from the germline J gene. The genes are TRBV5-1 and TRBJ2-5, with 11 bases fitting TRBD1. This CDR3 comprises 14 residues. From germline, CDR1 is SGHRS and CDR2 YFSETQ. With V trimmed by 4 bases and J by 5 bases, 4 bases remained unmatched. The sequenced CDR3 bases are TGCGCCAGCAGCCCCGGGACAGGGGGTGAGACC. It is translated as CASSPGTGGET. The whole CDR3 region reads CASSPGTGGETQYF. The variable domain in full, completed from reference TRBV5-1 and TRBJ2-5, reads KAGVTQTPRYLIKTRGQQVTLSCSPISGHRSVSWYQQTPGQGLQFLFEYFSETQRNKGNFPGRFSGRQFSNSRSEMNVSTLELGDSALYLCASSPGTGGETQYFGPGTRLLVL.

The CDR3 sequence is CASSLLTSGRQETQYF. The part of the CDR3 DNA that was read is TGTGCCAGCAGCTTATTGACTAGCGGGAGGCAAGAGACC. The rearrangement links TRBV13 to TRBJ2-5, with 13 bases identical to TRBD2. The read gets to within 3 residues of the CDR3 end, and the germline J gene fills in the rest. After removal of 2 bases from V and 2 bases from J, the junction contained 2 bases not matched to a gene. The CDR3 has 16 amino acids. The V gene's germline CDR1 is PRHDT and CDR2 FYEKMQ (reference sequence).

The part of the CDR3 DNA that was read is TGCAGTGCAAAACCGGGACAGGGAATAGATACG. Translating gives CSAKPGQGIDT. The CDR3 as a whole reads CSAKPGQGIDTQYF. V gene TRBV20-1 combines with J gene TRBJ2-3, with 9 nucleotides matching TRBD1. The read falls 3 residues short of the CDR3 end, and the missing part is taken from the germline J gene. Germline CDR1 DFQATT, CDR2 SNEGSKA (reference sequence). The CDR3 loop spans 14 amino acids. Losses at the gene ends were 6 bases for V and 5 bases for J; bases not matched to a gene: 9.

On this clone: The CDR3 end falls 3 residues outside the read, so it is completed with the germline J gene. V and J are TRBV19 and TRBJ2-5, with unresolved D. The ends were cut back, 5 bases at V and 2 bases at J, with 12 bases in the middle. CDR3 length equals 14 residues. Germline V lookup: CDR1 LNHDA, CDR2 SQIVND (reference sequence). The CDR3 here is CASSASSAQETQYF. The part of the CDR3 DNA that was read is TGTGCCAGTAGTGCGTCGAGCGCACAAGAGACC.

On this clone itself: The read falls 3 residues short of the CDR3 end, and the missing part is taken from the germline J gene. The J gene is TRBJ1-2, the V gene TRBV7-2; the D is unclear. Germline-derived CDR1 and CDR2 are SGHTA and FQGNSA. The CDR3 is made up of 15 amino acids. Trimming took off 5 bases at V and 2 bases at J, with 15 bases between the two ends. The CDR3 spells CASSLVEGVNYGYTF. CDR3 DNA, as far as it was read: TGTGCCAGCAGCCTGGTCGAGGGCGTCAACTATGGC. The whole variable domain, remainder taken from reference TRBV7-2 and TRBJ1-2, is GAGVSQSPSNKVTEKGKDVELRCDPISGHTALYWYRQSLGQGLEFLIYFQGNSAPDKSGLPSDRFSAERTGGSVSTLTIQRTQQEDSAVYLCASSLVEGVNYGYTFGSGTRLTVV.

Comments on this clone: The read ends 3 residues before the CDR3 terminus; that terminus is restored from the germline J gene. This chain links TRBV5-1 with TRBJ2-7; 9 bases agree with TRBD1. The trim removed 1 base at V and 4 bases at J, leaving 18 bases unmatched. The CDR3 totals 19 residues. Germline V gene data show CDR1 as SGHRS and CDR2 as YFSETQ. The CDR3 DNA, read in part, is TGCGCCAGCAGCTTGTTGCCTGAGTCGTTGGGGACAGGGCAGTACGAG. Translation gives CASSLLPESLGTGQYE. The whole CDR3 protein is CASSLLPESLGTGQYEQYF.